The 13 T cell receptor beta chains below all came from one sample that was sequenced in a study of CD8+ T cells in alopecia areata. After isolation, RNA underwent reverse transcription to generate cDNA as the sequencing template. Profiled with immunoSEQ multiplex PCR; TCRdb holds only in-frame clones, not every one. The table records roughly 170,000 clones, approximately 59% of them present only once. The source material was CD4+ T cells sorted from blood, sampled at week 0. These receptors all stem from a human donor with alopecia areata.

This clone occurred a few times. The chain carries TRBV2 and TRBJ2-5; D is unclear. Per germline, CDR1 SNHLY and CDR2 FYNNEI. This CDR3 is built from 13 residues. Trimming removed 4 bases at V and 4 bases at J, with 10 bases between. CDR3 bases: TGTGCCAGCAGTGTCCGTCGCGGAGAGACCCAGTACTTC. Its protein product is CASSVRRGETQYF.

This clone has a handful of counts. This rearrangement joins TRBV6-4 to TRBJ1-5; perhaps TRBD1 as D (6 bases). Per the germline V gene, CDR1 is MRHNA and CDR2 is SNTAGT. Trimming removed 3 bases at V and 9 bases at J, with 15 bases between. This CDR3 has 14 amino acids. CDR3 sequence reads: CASSESGGEVPQHF. CDR3 nucleotides: TGTGCCAGCAGTGAGTCCGGGGGCGAGGTGCCCCAGCATTTT.

Only a few counts were recorded for this clone. V gene TRBV29-1 combines with J gene TRBJ2-3, with 9 bases fitting TRBD1. V gave up 1 base and J gave up 1 base; unmatched junction bases: 6. Germline V lookup: CDR1 SQVTM, CDR2 ANQGSEA. The CDR3 covers 16 residues. The DNA of the CDR3 is TGCAGCGTTGAAGTGGGACAGGGCCTCGGCACAGATACGCAGTATTTT. This encodes CSVEVGQGLGTDTQYF.

This clone showed up just a few times. The CDR3 reads CASEGNTIYF. CDR3 nucleotides: TGTGCCAGCGAGGGGAACACCATATATTTT. V usage is TRBV2 and J usage is TRBJ1-3; a weak D match, TRBD1 (5 bases). This CDR3 has 10 residues. Germline lookup yields CDR1 SNHLY and CDR2 FYNNEI. Trimming pared 8 bases from V and 7 bases from J, leaving 6 bases between.

The rearrangement links TRBV9 to TRBJ1-2, with 7 bases lining up with TRBD1. There are 15 residues in the CDR3. CDR1 SGDLS and CDR2 YYNGEE come from the germline V gene. V shed 4 bases, J shed 0 bases, and the junction held 6 bases outside the gene matches. The CDR3: CASSPRGGPNYGYTF. In DNA form, the CDR3 reads TGTGCCAGCAGCCCCAGGGGGGGGCCTAACTATGGCTACACCTTC.

The genes are TRBV29-1 and TRBJ2-5, with D uncertain. Trimming took 7 bases from V and 2 from J, leaving 8 bases between them. CDR1 is SQVTM, CDR2 ANQGSEA, per germline. This CDR3 has 11 amino acids. CDR3 bases: TGCAGCGCAAGCCGTCAAGAGACCCAGTACTTC. It encodes CSASRQETQYF.

The genes are TRBV25-1 and TRBJ2-3, with TRBD1 as a possible D gene (5 bases). Germline loops: CDR1 MGHDK, CDR2 SYGVNS. Trimming removed 3 bases at V and 6 bases at J, with 16 bases between. The CDR3 loop spans 15 amino acids. The DNA of the CDR3 is TGTGCCAGCAGTGACGGACAATCGCGTCCGGATACGCAGTATTTT. Its translation: CASSDGQSRPDTQYF.

Details on this clone: Other DNA sequences of this sample code for an identical CDR3. This chain uses TRBV7-3 with TRBJ1-1; D remains ambiguous. The CDR3 totals 13 residues. The germline CDR1 and CDR2 sequences are SGHTA and FQGTGA. V gave up 0 bases and J gave up 4 bases, with 6 bases separating them. In DNA form, the CDR3 reads TGTGCCAGCAGCTTAACCCGGGGCACTGAAGCTTTCTTT. It codes for CASSLTRGTEAFF.

This clone was found a few times. The chain uses TRBV6-1 and TRBJ2-7; the D gene could be TRBD1 or TRBD2 (5 bases each). This CDR3 is built from 14 residues. In germline, CDR1 is MNHNS, CDR2 SASEGT. The germline V and J ends were trimmed by 6 bases and 4 bases, with 16 bases remaining between them. This CDR3 reads CASRIEGYLYEQYF. Here the CDR3 DNA reads TGTGCCAGCAGGATCGAGGGGTACCTTTACGAGCAGTACTTC.

The genes are TRBV5-6 and TRBJ1-5; D is perhaps TRBD1 (6 bases). CDR1 is SGHDT and CDR2 is YYEEEE in the germline V gene. CDR3 length equals 13 residues. V lost 7 bases and J lost 0, with 8 bases in between. For the CDR3, the DNA is TGTGCCAGCGGACAGTATAGCAATCAGCCCCAGCATTTT. It specifies CASGQYSNQPQHF. The entire variable domain, with the rest obtained from reference TRBV5-6 and TRBJ1-5, is as follows: DAGVTQSPTHLIKTRGQQVTLRCSPKSGHDTVSWYQQALGQGPQFIFQYYEEEERQRGNFPDRFSGHQFPNYSSELNVNALLLGDSALYLCASGQYSNQPQHFGDGTRLSIL.

V is TRBV5-1 and J is TRBJ1-2; D is perhaps TRBD1 (5 bases). Germline loops: CDR1 SGHRS, CDR2 YFSETQ. V dropped 4 bases and J dropped 3 bases, with 13 bases sitting between them. CDR3 length equals 14 residues. This CDR3 reads CASSPSGGDYGYTF. DNA of the CDR3: TGCGCCAGCAGCCCCTCCGGGGGGGACTATGGCTACACCTTC.

This clone was counted between two and nine times. The CDR3 protein is CASSDTGGTQFF. In DNA, the CDR3 is TGCGCCAGCAGCGATACAGGGGGCACTCAGTTCTTC. The V and J genes are TRBV5-1 and TRBJ2-1; 9 positions agree with TRBD1. CDR3 size: 12 residues. V shed 4 bases and J 13 bases; nucleotides not matched to a gene: 6. Germline lookup yields CDR1 SGHRS and CDR2 YFSETQ.

The rearrangement joins TRBV4-2 to TRBJ2-3; 9 positions agree with TRBD1. This CDR3 spans 16 amino acids. Germline CDR1 and CDR2: LGHNA and YNFKEQ. Trimming at V came to 6 bases and at J to 5 bases, leaving 12 bases not matched to a gene. As DNA, the CDR3 is TGTGCCAGCAGTTCGGGGTGGGACAGGGTTAAAGATACGCAGTATTTT. This codes for CASSSGWDRVKDTQYF.